Below, 22 T cell receptor beta chains from the same sample are listed, as sequenced in a study of blood T cell repertoires in COVID-19. Method: immunoSEQ multiplex PCR; TCRdb's copy keeps in-frame clones and lacks some. This sample carries approximately 300,000 clones, 75% to 95% of them seen once, and the ten largest clones take under 7%. The sample consisted of peripheral blood. The receptors originated from a woman under 40 with COVID-19, enrolled during active disease.

The gene calls are TRBV4-1 and TRBJ1-1; D is undetermined. The CDR3 length is 12 residues. V was pared by 1 base and J by 6 bases, with 6 bases between. Germline V CDR1 and CDR2: MGHRA, YSYEKL. CDR3 amino acids: CASSQGYSEAFF. CDR3 nucleotides: TGCGCCAGCAGCCAAGGTTACTCTGAAGCTTTCTTT.

The rearrangement links TRBV29-1 to TRBJ2-7; 7 bases align to TRBD1. V gave up 1 base and J gave up 5 bases; unmatched junction bases: 5. This CDR3 has 13 amino acids. CDR1 is SQVTM, CDR2 ANQGSEA, per germline. CDR3 loop: CSVEAGDRDEQYF. In DNA form, the CDR3 reads TGCAGCGTTGAAGCGGGCGACAGGGACGAGCAGTACTTC.

The chain links TRBV2 to TRBJ2-5; maybe TRBD2 (5 bases). The V end lost 7 bases, the J end lost 0 bases, and 9 bases lay between the germline ends. This CDR3 region has 13 residues. From germline, CDR1 is SNHLY and CDR2 FYNNEI. CDR3 DNA sequence: TGTGCCAGCATGGACTCGTACCAAGAGACCCAGTACTTC. Its protein is CASMDSYQETQYF.

The chain links TRBV30 to TRBJ2-5; D perhaps matches TRBD2 (6 bases). V lost 1 base to trimming and J lost 2 bases, with 11 bases between them. The CDR3 has 14 residues. Germline lookup yields CDR1 GTSNPN and CDR2 SVGIG (reference sequence). CDR3 DNA: TGTGCCTGGAGTGCAACGGGACTTCAAGAGACCCAGTACTTC. Amino acids: CAWSATGLQETQYF.

V is TRBV9 and J is TRBJ2-6; the D gene is possibly TRBD2 (5 bases). V was shortened by 1 base and J by 1 base, with 6 bases between the two germline ends. The CDR3 consists of 15 residues. Germline-derived CDR1 and CDR2 are SGDLS and YYNGEE. As DNA, the CDR3 is TGTGCCAGCAGCGTATCGGGGTCTGGGGCCAACGTCCTGACTTTC. This translates into CASSVSGSGANVLTF. The full variable domain, its missing parts supplied by reference TRBV9 and TRBJ2-6, is DSGVTQTPKHLITATGQRVTLRCSPRSGDLSVYWYQQSLDQGLQFLIQYYNGEERAKGNILERFSAQQFPDLHSELNLSSLELGDSALYFCASSVSGSGANVLTFGAGSRLTVL.

This clone has a single count. This chain joins TRBV28 and TRBJ1-2; D perhaps matches TRBD1 (5 bases). There are 14 residues in the CDR3. Germline CDR1 MDHEN, CDR2 SYDVKM. V was cut by 2 bases and J by 3 bases, with 10 bases left in between. The CDR3 protein is CASSLTPGDYGYTF. Here the CDR3 DNA reads TGTGCCAGCAGTTTAACGCCGGGGGACTATGGCTACACCTTC.

This clone was seen a single time. V usage is TRBV9 and J usage is TRBJ1-1; D call uncertain. The V gene's germline CDR1 is SGDLS and CDR2 YYNGEE. The CDR3 contains 15 residues. Trimming left V 0 bases short and J 6 bases short, with 15 bases between. CDR3 sequence: CASSVVRGKGAEAFF. The CDR3 region has the DNA TGTGCCAGCAGCGTAGTTCGCGGGAAGGGAGCTGAAGCTTTCTTT. The variable domain in full, with the rest retrieved from reference TRBV9 and TRBJ1-1, is DSGVTQTPKHLITATGQRVTLRCSPRSGDLSVYWYQQSLDQGLQFLIQYYNGEERAKGNILERFSAQQFPDLHSELNLSSLELGDSALYFCASSVVRGKGAEAFFGQGTRLTVV.

The V call is TRBV7-6, the J call TRBJ2-6; the D is unclear. The CDR3 contains 15 residues. The germline gives CDR1 SGHVS, CDR2 FNYEAQ. Trimming took off 5 bases at V and 2 bases at J, with 10 bases between the two ends. The CDR3 loop reads CASSLESTGANVLTF. The CDR3 nucleotides are TGTGCCAGCAGCCTGGAGAGTACTGGGGCCAACGTCCTGACTTTC. The variable domain in full, with the rest retrieved from reference TRBV7-6 and TRBJ2-6, is GAGVSQSPRYKVTKRGQDVALRCDPISGHVSLYWYRQALGQGPEFLTYFNYEAQQDKSGLPNDRFSAERPEGSISTLTIQRTEQRDSAMYRCASSLESTGANVLTFGAGSRLTVL.

The chain links TRBV25-1 to TRBJ2-2, with D maybe TRBD1 (5 bases). This CDR3 spans 16 amino acids. V dropped 1 base and J dropped 1 base, with 10 bases sitting between them. Germline lookup yields CDR1 MGHDK and CDR2 SYGVNS. CDR3 loop: CASSEWSQGNTGELFF. As DNA, the CDR3 is TGTGCCAGCAGTGAATGGAGTCAGGGGAACACCGGGGAGCTGTTTTTT.

The chain employs TRBV29-1 and TRBJ1-1; maybe TRBD1 (6 bases). CDR3 length: 12 residues. Germline CDR1 and CDR2: SQVTM and ANQGSEA. V dropped 4 bases and J dropped 4 bases, with 10 bases sitting between them. DNA of the CDR3: TGCAGCGTTGTCAGGGGAACCACTGAAGCTTTCTTT. Residues: CSVVRGTTEAFF. The full variable domain, with the rest looked up from reference TRBV29-1 and TRBJ1-1, is SAVISQKPSRDICQRGTSLTIQCQVDSQVTMMFWYRQQPGQSLTLIATANQGSEATYESGFVIDKFPISRPNLTFSTLTVSNMSPEDSSIYLCSVVRGTTEAFFGQGTRLTVV.

The J gene is TRBJ1-2, the V gene TRBV6-6; 9 bases are shared with TRBD1. The CDR3 loop spans 13 amino acids. V shed 7 bases and J 4 bases; nucleotides not matched to a gene: 4. Germline V gene lookup returns CDR1 MNHNY and CDR2 SVGAGI (reference sequence). CDR3 amino acids: CASKPGQGYGYTF. The DNA for the CDR3 is TGTGCCAGCAAGCCGGGACAGGGCTATGGCTACACCTTC.

V is TRBV20-1 and J is TRBJ1-5; D possibly corresponds to TRBD1 (5 bases). CDR3 length equals 13 residues. V was cut by 3 bases and J by 5 bases, with 11 bases left in between. Germline V gene sequence: CDR1 DFQATT, CDR2 SNEGSKA (reference sequence). The CDR3 nucleotides read TGCAGTGCTAGTAGGGGAAGGGATCAGCCCCAGCATTTT. Amino acids: CSASRGRDQPQHF.

V and J are TRBV6-4 and TRBJ2-1, with 7 positions matching TRBD2. CDR1 is MRHNA, CDR2 SNTAGT, per germline. The junction had 11 bases not matched to a gene; V was cut back by 2 bases and J by 4 bases. The CDR3 has 17 amino acids. The CDR3 DNA sequence: TGTGCCAGCAGTGACCAGTGGGGCGGGAGCCCATACAATGAGCAGTTCTTC. This sequence encodes CASSDQWGGSPYNEQFF.

The chain carries TRBV30 and TRBJ2-3, with 7 nucleotides matching TRBD1. Germline lookup yields CDR1 GTSNPN and CDR2 SVGIG (reference sequence). The CDR3 consists of 14 residues. V lost 3 bases, J lost 1 base, and 4 bases stayed unmatched. CDR3: CAWSRTGGTDTQYF. The CDR3 region has the DNA TGTGCCTGGAGCCGAACAGGGGGCACAGATACGCAGTATTTT.

The chain combines TRBV7-2 with TRBJ1-6; D is ambiguous. V lost 4 bases to trimming and J lost 4 bases, with 11 bases between them. Germline CDR1 SGHTA, CDR2 FQGNSA. The length of the CDR3 is 15 residues. CDR3 sequence reads: CASSSYSGYNSPLHF. The CDR3 DNA reads as TGTGCCAGCAGCTCTTACAGCGGATATAATTCACCCCTCCACTTT. Complete variable domain (other parts from reference TRBV7-2 and TRBJ1-6): GAGVSQSPSNKVTEKGKDVELRCDPISGHTALYWYRQSLGQGLEFLIYFQGNSAPDKSGLPSDRFSAERTGGSVSTLTIQRTQQEDSAVYLCASSSYSGYNSPLHFGNGTRLTVT.

The J gene is TRBJ1-1, the V gene TRBV6-4, with D unclear. This CDR3 is 13 amino acids long. V lost 4 bases and J 2 bases, leaving 8 bases between the germline ends. Per germline, CDR1 MRHNA and CDR2 SNTAGT. This CDR3 reads CASSASLNTEAFF. In nucleotides, the CDR3 is TGTGCCAGCAGTGCAAGCCTTAACACTGAAGCTTTCTTT.

This clone was detected once. This may be a read error: a much more frequent sequence differs by one nucleotide. The same CDR3 also results from other DNA sequences found in this sample. The chain links TRBV2 to TRBJ1-5; D is undetermined. The CDR3 covers 14 residues. The germline CDR1 and CDR2 sequences are SNHLY and FYNNEI. The V end lost 1 base, the J end lost 0 bases, and 4 bases lay between the germline ends. This chain's CDR3 is CASSEGSSNQPQHF. CDR3 bases: TGTGCCAGCAGTGAAGGTAGTAGCAATCAGCCCCAGCATTTT. The entire variable domain, with the rest obtained from reference TRBV2 and TRBJ1-5, is as follows: EPEVTQTPSHQVTQMGQEVILRCVPISNHLYFYWYRQILGQKVEFLVSFYNNEISEKSEIFDDQFSVERPDGSNFTLKIRSTKLEDSAMYFCASSEGSSNQPQHFGDGTRLSIL.

The chain carries TRBV9 and TRBJ2-7; 10 nucleotides line up with TRBD2. V was clipped by 0 bases and J by 3 bases; unmatched bases: 3. This CDR3 is built from 15 residues. The V gene's germline CDR1 is SGDLS and CDR2 YYNGEE. The CDR3 here is CASSVGLAGGYEQYF. CDR3 bases: TGTGCCAGCAGCGTAGGACTAGCGGGCGGCTACGAGCAGTACTTC.

This rearrangement joins TRBV12-5 to TRBJ2-1, with 11 bases aligning to TRBD2. J gave up 4 bases and V 3 bases, and 17 bases lay outside the gene matches. CDR3 length equals 20 residues. Per germline, CDR1 LGHNT and CDR2 FRNRAP. The chain's CDR3 is CASGFPPGLAEPAHYNEQFF. CDR3 in DNA: TGTGCTAGTGGTTTCCCACCGGGACTAGCGGAACCTGCCCATTACAATGAGCAGTTCTTC.

The chain links TRBV29-1 to TRBJ2-1; D possibly corresponds to TRBD1 (5 bases). The CDR3 totals 13 residues. V was clipped by 8 bases and J by 2 bases, with 13 bases between them. Germline CDR1 SQVTM, CDR2 ANQGSEA. Here the CDR3 DNA reads TGCAGCCACAGGAGTACCACCTACAATGAGCAGTTCTTC. Residues: CSHRSTTYNEQFF.

The chain employs TRBV2 and TRBJ1-5; 7 bases are shared with TRBD1. The trim removed 3 bases at V and 6 bases at J, leaving 5 bases unmatched. The germline gives CDR1 SNHLY, CDR2 FYNNEI. This CDR3 comprises 14 residues. CDR3 bases: TGTGCCAGCAGTGATCAGGGGGGCCCTCAGCCCCAGCATTTT. It translates to CASSDQGGPQPQHF.

The chain uses TRBV10-3 and TRBJ1-3, with no clear D. Deletions cut 2 bases from V and 9 bases from J, with 5 bases between. Germline V gene sequence: CDR1 ENHRY, CDR2 SYGVKD. The CDR3 totals 11 residues. As DNA, the CDR3 is TGTGCCATCAGTGAGGAGCGCACCATATATTTT. As protein: CAISEERTIYF.